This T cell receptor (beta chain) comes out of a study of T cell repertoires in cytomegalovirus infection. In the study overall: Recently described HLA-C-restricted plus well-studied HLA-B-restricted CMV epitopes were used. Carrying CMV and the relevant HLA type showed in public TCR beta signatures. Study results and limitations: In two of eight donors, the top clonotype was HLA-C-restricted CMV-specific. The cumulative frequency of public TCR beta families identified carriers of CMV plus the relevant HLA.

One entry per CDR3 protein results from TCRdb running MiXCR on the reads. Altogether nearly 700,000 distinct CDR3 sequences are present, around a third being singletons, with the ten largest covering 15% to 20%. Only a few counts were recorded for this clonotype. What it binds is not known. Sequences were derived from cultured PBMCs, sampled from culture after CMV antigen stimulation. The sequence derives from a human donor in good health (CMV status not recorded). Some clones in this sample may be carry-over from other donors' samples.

CDR3 nucleotide sequence: TGTGCCAGCAGCCATCGCCGGGGGGACCAGCCCCAGCATTTT. The encoded protein is CASSHRRGDQPQHF. The chain is built from TRBV3-1 and TRBJ1-5; D is perhaps TRBD1 (5 bases). This CDR3 spans 14 amino acids. From germline, CDR1 is LGHDT and CDR2 YNNKEL (reference sequence). The V end lost 3 bases, the J end lost 7 bases, and 13 bases lay between the germline ends. The full variable domain, its missing parts supplied by reference TRBV3-1 and TRBJ1-5, is DTAVSQTPKYLVTQMGNDKSIKCEQNLGHDTMYWYKQDSKKFLKIMFSYNNKELIINETVPNRFSPKSPDKAHLNLHINSLELGDSAVYFCASSHRRGDQPQHFGDGTRLSIL.